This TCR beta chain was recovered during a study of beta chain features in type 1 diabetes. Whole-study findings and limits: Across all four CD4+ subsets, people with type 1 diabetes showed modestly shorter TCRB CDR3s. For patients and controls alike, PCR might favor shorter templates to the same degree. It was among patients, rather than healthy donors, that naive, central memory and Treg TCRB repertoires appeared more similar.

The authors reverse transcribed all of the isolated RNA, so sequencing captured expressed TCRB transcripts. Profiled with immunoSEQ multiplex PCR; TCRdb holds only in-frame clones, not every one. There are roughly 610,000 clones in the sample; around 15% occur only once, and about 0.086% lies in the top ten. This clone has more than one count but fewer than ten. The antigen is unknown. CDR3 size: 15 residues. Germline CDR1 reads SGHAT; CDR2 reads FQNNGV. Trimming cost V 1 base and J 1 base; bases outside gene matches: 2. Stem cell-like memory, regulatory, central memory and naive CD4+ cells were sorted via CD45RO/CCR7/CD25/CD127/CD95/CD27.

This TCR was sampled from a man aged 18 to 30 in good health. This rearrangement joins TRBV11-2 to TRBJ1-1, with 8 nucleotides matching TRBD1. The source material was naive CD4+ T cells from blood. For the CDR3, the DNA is TGTGCCAGCAGCTTAGTAGGGACAGGGAACACTGAAGCTTTCTTT. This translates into CASSLVGTGNTEAFF.